The clone carrying this TCR beta chain appeared many times. What it binds is not known. This record comes from a study of T cells in Graves' hyperthyroidism and ophthalmopathy. Study-level information: Upon initial diagnosis and before any treatment, peripheral blood was collected. The study's findings and limits: Blood also showed most of the thyroid clonotypes that were expanded above 0.001. The model identified upcoming ophthalmopathy a median around 6 months ahead of onset.

Using RNA transcripts as the source, TCR beta CDR3 regions were amplified. The study used the HTBI primer set for a first-round RT-PCR of the TCR CDR3. MiXCR, run by TCRdb on the multiplex PCR reads, gives a single entry per CDR3 protein. The table includes approximately 600,000 distinct CDR3 sequences, about 16% detected once. Exclusion of patients followed from uncontrolled infection, other autoimmune disease, pregnancy or lactation. The TCR originated in a woman between 25 and 40 years old with Graves' hyperthyroidism. The specimen sequenced was blood.

Here the CDR3 DNA reads TGCAGTGCGCTAGAACCAGATACGCAGTATTTT. It yields the protein CSALEPDTQYF. The rearrangement uses TRBV20-1 and TRBJ2-3; D gene uncertain. This CDR3 contains 11 residues. Trimming cost V 6 bases and J 4 bases, with 8 bases left between them. Per germline, CDR1 DFQATT and CDR2 SNEGSKA (reference sequence).